The clone carrying this TCR beta chain was detected ten times or more. This entry belongs to a study of human T cells and chemical hapten exposure. Study details: Per-sample TCR yield variability stemmed mainly from small pooled library volume differences.

Researchers extracted total RNA from unfractionated whole blood. The CDR3 covers 15 residues. Germline CDR1 reads MRHNA; CDR2 reads SNTAGT. V was pared by 3 bases and J by 6 bases, with 7 bases of the junction left unmatched. MiXCR, run by TCRdb on the 5' RACE reads, gives a single entry per CDR3 protein. The table shows roughly 120,000 distinct CDR3 sequences, with roughly 19% occurring only once. The clonotype comes from a human donor in good health. The chain combines TRBV6-4 with TRBJ2-1, with 8 nucleotides matching TRBD2. CDR3 bases: TGTGCCAGCAGTGATACGGGACTAGTAGCCAATGAGCAGTTCTTC. Its protein is CASSDTGLVANEQFF.